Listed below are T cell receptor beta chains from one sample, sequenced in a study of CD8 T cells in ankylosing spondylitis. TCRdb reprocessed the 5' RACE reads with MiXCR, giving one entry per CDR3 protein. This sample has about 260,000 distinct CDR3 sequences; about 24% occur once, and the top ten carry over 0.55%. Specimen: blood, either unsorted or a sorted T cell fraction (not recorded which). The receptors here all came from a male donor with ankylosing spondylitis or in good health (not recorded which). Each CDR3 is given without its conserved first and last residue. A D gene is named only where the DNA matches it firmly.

ASSQQPGTGVYEQY	TRBV4-1	TRBD1	TRBJ2-7	14
SARRAGSSLF	TRBV20-1	NA	TRBJ1-1	10
ATSRGPSGAYNEQF	TRBV15	TRBD2	TRBJ2-1	14
ASSYERAPLYGYT	TRBV6-2/TRBV6-3	NA	TRBJ1-2	13
SAIPPGMGEQY	TRBV20-1	NA	TRBJ2-7	11
ASSSATGTNNEQF	TRBV6-5	TRBD1	TRBJ2-1	13
ASSLQGAVGETQY	TRBV7-8	TRBD1	TRBJ2-5	13
ASLDWGRVTEAF	TRBV12-3/TRBV12-4	NA	TRBJ1-1	12
AGMREGQY	TRBV21-1	NA	TRBJ2-7	8
ASSYFSGGGLF	TRBV6-5	TRBD2	TRBJ2-1	11
ASSKGAGPEENTEAF	TRBV21-1	NA	TRBJ1-1	15
ASRGGNYGYT	TRBV12-3/TRBV12-4	NA	TRBJ1-2	10
ATSDSGPNEETQY	TRBV24-1	NA	TRBJ2-5	13
ASSQDGYGYT	TRBV7-9	NA	TRBJ1-2	10
SAGEQGAKPQH	TRBV20-1	TRBD1	TRBJ1-5	11
ASSLGQISKTQY	TRBV12-3/TRBV12-4	NA	TRBJ2-5	12
ASSYRGGVLEQY	TRBV11-2	NA	TRBJ2-7	12
ASSTGQGSYNEQF	TRBV6-1	TRBD1	TRBJ2-1	13
ASFQSGGRNEQF	TRBV6-1	TRBD1	TRBJ2-1	12
ASTGGRNEQF	TRBV12-3/TRBV12-4	NA	TRBJ2-1	10
SVARLAGGPGDTQY	TRBV29-1	TRBD2	TRBJ2-3	14
SVVAGSHEQY	TRBV29-1	NA	TRBJ2-7	10
ASSLSMGRDTEAF	TRBV7-8	NA	TRBJ1-1	13
ASSLLGSPQH	TRBV12-3/TRBV12-4	NA	TRBJ1-5	10
SAGPSGGANYNEQF	TRBV20-1	TRBD2	TRBJ2-1	14
ASSDGQLHQPQH	TRBV10-2	NA	TRBJ1-5	12
ASSPLDSAYYGYT	TRBV7-7	NA	TRBJ1-2	13
ASSLAQGYNEQF	TRBV5-1	NA	TRBJ2-1	12
ASSYVGGSYEQY	TRBV6-5	NA	TRBJ2-7	12